The 27 T cell receptor beta chains below were found in one sample sequenced in a study of T cells in Graves' hyperthyroidism and ophthalmopathy. From RNA transcripts, TCR beta CDR3 regions were amplified. With the HTBI primer set, the TCR CDR3 went through a first round of RT-PCR. MiXCR was run by TCRdb on the multiplex PCR reads, yielding one entry per CDR3 protein. The sample lists about half a million distinct CDR3 sequences; less than 25% were seen once. The sequenced sample was blood. These receptor sequences come from a man younger than 30 with Graves' hyperthyroidism.

This chain links TRBV11-2 with TRBJ1-5, with D possibly being TRBD1 (6 bases). The CDR3 length is 19 residues. V lost 1 base and J 1 base, leaving 20 bases between the germline ends. Per the germline V gene, CDR1 is SGHAT and CDR2 is FQNNGV. The CDR3 bases are TGTGCCAGCAGCTTAGGGGGGGCAGGGATGGGTCGGAGCAATCAGCCCCAGCATTTT. Protein product: CASSLGGAGMGRSNQPQHF.

About this clonotype itself: A read error is possible here, since a much larger clone lies one base away. The chain couples TRBV28 to TRBJ1-3, with D unresolved. This CDR3 is 16 amino acids long. Trimming removed 5 bases at V and 8 bases at J, with 22 bases between. Looked up from germline, CDR1 is MDHEN and CDR2 is SYDVKM. As DNA, the CDR3 is TGTGCCAGCAGTCCCTCCTCCTTTGGGGAGGGATACACCATATATTTT. Protein: CASSPSSFGEGYTIYF. Based on the CDR3 plus reference TRBV28 and TRBJ1-3, the full variable domain is DVKVTQSSRYLVKRTGEKVFLECVQDMDHENMFWYRQDPGLGLRLIYFSYDVKMKEKGDIPEGYSVSREKKERFSLILESASTNQTSMYLCASSPSSFGEGYTIYFGEGSWLTVV.

J is TRBJ1-2 and V is TRBV6-1; 10 nucleotides line up with TRBD1. The germline V gene has CDR1 MNHNS and CDR2 SASEGT. CDR3 length: 13 residues. V lost 4 bases to trimming and J lost 8 bases; unmatched junction nucleotides: 4. This chain's CDR3 is CASSGQGANGYTF. CDR3 sequence (DNA): TGTGCCAGCAGTGGACAGGGGGCGAACGGCTACACCTTC.

This clonotype came up a few times. The rearrangement joins TRBV19 to TRBJ2-2; tentatively, D is TRBD2 (6 bases). Between the trimmed V and J ends, which lost 4 bases and 4 bases, there was a span of 10 bases. The germline gives CDR1 LNHDA, CDR2 SQIVND (reference sequence). The CDR3 covers 14 residues. The CDR3 spells CASSTLGGTGELFF. Here the CDR3 DNA reads TGTGCCAGTAGTACCCTGGGGGGCACCGGGGAGCTGTTTTTT.

This clonotype was counted many times. This chain joins TRBV28 and TRBJ1-2; unclear D gene. The CDR3 extends over 11 amino acids. V was trimmed by 3 bases and J by 14 bases, leaving 13 bases between them. The V gene's germline CDR1 is MDHEN and CDR2 SYDVKM. CDR3 amino acids: CASSLGSASTF. The CDR3, as DNA: TGTGCCAGCAGTTTGGGGTCTGCCAGTACCTTC.

A remark on this clonotype: This sequence may be a read error, since a much larger clone differs from it by one base. The chain is built from TRBV28 and TRBJ2-7; D unclear. The germline gives CDR1 MDHEN, CDR2 SYDVKM. The CDR3 totals 13 residues. V was shortened by 5 bases and J by 3 bases, with 11 bases between the two germline ends. This chain's CDR3 is CASSHSTHYEQYV. CDR3 in DNA: TGTGCCAGCAGTCACTCGACACACTACGAGCAGTACGTC.

This clonotype was seen ten or more times. V usage is TRBV20-1 and J usage is TRBJ1-2, with 9 bases fitting TRBD1. The length of the CDR3 is 13 residues. Germline values: CDR1 DFQATT, CDR2 SNEGSKA (reference sequence). The V and J ends lost 5 bases and 6 bases, in that order; junction bases with no gene match: 7. This chain's CDR3 is CSASGTGRNGYTF. CDR3 coding DNA: TGCAGTGCTTCCGGGACAGGGCGGAATGGCTACACCTTC.

This clonotype was recorded at least ten times. The chain combines TRBV9 with TRBJ2-5, with TRBD2 matching 9 bases. The germline CDR1 and CDR2 sequences are SGDLS and YYNGEE. There are 14 residues in the CDR3. V shed 3 bases, J shed 5 bases, and the junction held 5 bases outside the gene matches. CDR3 DNA: TGTGCCAGCAGCGGCGGGACTAGCCATGAGACCCAGTACTTC. This gives the protein CASSGGTSHETQYF.

This clonotype was counted at least ten times. The V gene is TRBV12-5, the J gene TRBJ1-1; no definite D call. CDR3 length: 12 amino acids. Deletions cut 1 base from V and 7 bases from J, with 7 bases between. Per germline, CDR1 LGHNT and CDR2 FRNRAP. CDR3 coding DNA: TGTGCTAGTGGTTTGGAAGGGATTGAAGCTTTCTTT. As protein: CASGLEGIEAFF.

In this sample, this clonotype turned up many times. The V and J genes are TRBV28 and TRBJ1-5, with a weak D call TRBD1 (5 bases). Deletions cut 6 bases from V and 6 bases from J, with 15 bases between. CDR1 is MDHEN and CDR2 is SYDVKM in the germline V gene. The CDR3 runs to 14 residues. CDR3 loop: CASRVRGGGQPQHF. CDR3 DNA: TGTGCCAGCAGGGTCCGGGGGGGAGGTCAGCCCCAGCATTTT.

This clonotype was picked up many times. This chain uses TRBV12-3 or TRBV12-4 with TRBJ1-5, with no clear D. Trimming pared 3 bases from V and 7 bases from J, leaving 7 bases between. The CDR3 contains 12 residues. CDR3 sequence: CASSLAAQPQHF. The CDR3 DNA reads TGTGCCAGCAGTTTGGCTGCCCAGCCCCAGCATTTT.

This clonotype showed up many times. The rearrangement links TRBV12-3 or TRBV12-4 to TRBJ1-5; D is perhaps TRBD1 (5 bases). V lost 1 base and J 1 base, leaving 8 bases between the germline ends. The CDR3 loop spans 15 amino acids. CDR3 region: CASSLDGHSNQPQHF. CDR3 nucleotides: TGTGCCAGCAGTTTAGATGGACACAGCAATCAGCCCCAGCATTTT.

This clonotype has only a few counts. This chain uses TRBV18 with TRBJ1-5; the D gene is possibly TRBD1 (6 bases). The germline V and J ends were trimmed by 3 bases and 0 bases, with 9 bases remaining between them. Per the germline V gene, CDR1 is KGHSH and CDR2 is LQKENI. This CDR3 has 15 residues. This CDR3 reads CASSPTGSSNQPQHF. CDR3 DNA: TGTGCCAGCTCACCTACAGGGTCTAGCAATCAGCCCCAGCATTTT.

The sample holds a few counts of this clonotype. A much larger clone lies a single base off, so this may be a read error. The chain uses TRBV30 and TRBJ1-1; D is possibly TRBD1 (5 bases). Germline V CDR1 and CDR2: GTSNPN, SVGIG (reference sequence). Trimming removed 2 bases at V and 5 bases at J, with 12 bases between. This CDR3 spans 13 amino acids. The CDR3 here is CAWSITGGTEAFF. The CDR3 DNA sequence: TGTGCCTGGAGTATAACTGGGGGGACTGAAGCTTTCTTT.

The genes are TRBV6-5 and TRBJ2-2; D is possibly TRBD1 or TRBD2 (5 bases each). Germline V lookup: CDR1 MNHEY, CDR2 SVGAGI. The V end was cut by 4 bases, the J end by 6 bases, with 9 bases between. This CDR3 is 13 amino acids long. The CDR3 DNA is TGTGCCAGCAGTTTAAGGGGACCCGGGGAGCTGTTTTTT. It is translated as CASSLRGPGELFF.

This clonotype was observed at least ten times. The V gene is TRBV6-2 or TRBV6-3, the J gene TRBJ1-1; weak D call: TRBD1 (6 bases). Looked up from germline, CDR1 is MNHEY and CDR2 is SVGEGT. The CDR3 loop spans 14 amino acids. Trimming removed 7 bases at V and 5 bases at J, with 17 bases between. CDR3 sequence: CASTLGGGWTEAFF. In DNA form, the CDR3 reads TGTGCCAGCACCCTAGGGGGGGGGTGGACTGAAGCTTTCTTT.

This clonotype was observed many times. The chain joins TRBV15 to TRBJ1-3, with a tentative D call TRBD1 (6 bases). The CDR3 has 17 amino acids. Germline-derived CDR1 and CDR2 are LNHNV and YYDKDF (reference sequence). The germline V and J ends were trimmed by 1 base and 4 bases, with 17 bases remaining between them. DNA of the CDR3: TGTGCCACCAGCAGAGGACCGACAGGCCGAGGCGGAAACACCATATATTTT. Translated: CATSRGPTGRGGNTIYF.

This clonotype was observed a few times. This chain joins TRBV12-3 or TRBV12-4 and TRBJ1-2; 7 bases fit TRBD1. V was clipped by 6 bases and J by 7 bases; unmatched bases: 8. CDR3 length: 13 residues. The CDR3, as DNA: TGTGCCAGCAGAACCTCTCACAGGGGTGGCTACACCTTC. Residues: CASRTSHRGGYTF.

Ten or more counts support this clonotype. V gene TRBV20-1 combines with J gene TRBJ1-1; no clear D gene. Deletions cut 6 bases from V and 0 bases from J, with 8 bases between. The length of the CDR3 is 12 residues. Germline loops: CDR1 DFQATT, CDR2 SNEGSKA (reference sequence). This chain's CDR3 is CSATTLNTEAFF. The CDR3 region has the DNA TGCAGTGCCACTACCCTGAACACTGAAGCTTTCTTT.

At least ten counts were recorded for this clonotype. This chain connects TRBV28 to TRBJ2-7, with a tentative D call TRBD1 (6 bases). Germline loops: CDR1 MDHEN, CDR2 SYDVKM. V lost 7 bases and J 4 bases, leaving 20 bases between the germline ends. The CDR3 spans 15 residues. The CDR3 loop is CASTNPTGTRYEQYF. DNA for the CDR3: TGTGCCAGCACCAACCCAACAGGGACCAGATACGAGCAGTACTTC. The full variable domain, completed using reference TRBV28 and TRBJ2-7, is DVKVTQSSRYLVKRTGEKVFLECVQDMDHENMFWYRQDPGLGLRLIYFSYDVKMKEKGDIPEGYSVSREKKERFSLILESASTNQTSMYLCASTNPTGTRYEQYFGPGTRLTVT.

This clonotype has just one count. This may be a read error, as it is one base from a much larger clone. The J gene is TRBJ2-7, the V gene TRBV12-5; the match to TRBD1 covers 7 bases. Germline V gene data show CDR1 as LGHNT and CDR2 as FRNRAP. J was trimmed by 1 base and V by 3 bases; bases with no gene match: 6. The CDR3 has 15 residues. CDR3 amino acids: CASGFTGTASYEQYV. CDR3 nucleotides: TGTGCTAGTGGTTTTACCGGGACAGCTTCCTACGAGCAGTACGTC.

The chain uses TRBV13 and TRBJ2-7; D remains ambiguous. The V and J ends lost 5 bases and 5 bases respectively, with 7 bases between them. Germline loops: CDR1 PRHDT, CDR2 FYEKMQ (reference sequence). The CDR3 totals 11 residues. The CDR3 region is CASSRRNEQYF. The DNA of the CDR3 is TGTGCCAGCAGCCGGAGAAACGAGCAGTACTTC.

Many counts were recorded for this clonotype. The chain joins TRBV6-2 or TRBV6-3 to TRBJ1-5; no reliable D call. V lost 6 bases and J 10 bases, leaving 19 bases between the germline ends. Germline-derived CDR1 and CDR2 are MNHEY and SVGEGT. This CDR3 has 14 residues. The CDR3 DNA reads as TGTGCCAGCAGGACGAGGCAACGAACTCACCCCCAGCATTTT. Its protein product is CASRTRQRTHPQHF.

This clonotype was counted at least ten times. The rearrangement links TRBV14 to TRBJ1-1; no definite D call. CDR3 size: 9 residues. Deletions cut 4 bases from V and 9 bases from J, with 3 bases between. Germline V CDR1 and CDR2: SGHDN, FVKESK. CDR3 coding DNA: TGTGCCAGCAGCCTGCAAGCTTTCTTT. Protein product: CASSLQAFF.

Many counts were recorded for this clonotype. J is TRBJ2-5 and V is TRBV12-3 or TRBV12-4; 7 bases are a match to TRBD2. V shed 2 bases and J 3 bases; nucleotides not matched to a gene: 15. This CDR3 is 18 amino acids long. The CDR3 DNA reads TGTGCCAGCAGTTTATACCCCGCGGGGCGGGGGAACAAAGAGACCCAGTACTTC. Protein product: CASSLYPAGRGNKETQYF.

V and J are TRBV5-1 and TRBJ2-7; TRBD1 is a possible D gene (6 bases). From germline, CDR1 is SGHRS and CDR2 YFSETQ. V dropped 4 bases and J dropped 0 bases, with 14 bases sitting between them. The CDR3 totals 15 residues. In DNA, the CDR3 is TGCGCCAGCAGCCAATGGGACAAGCTCTCCTACGAGCAGTACTTC. It is translated as CASSQWDKLSYEQYF.

There are a few counts of this clonotype. The chain has TRBV2 and TRBJ2-7; D may correspond to TRBD1 or TRBD2 (5 bases each). V dropped 2 bases and J dropped 8 bases, with 19 bases sitting between them. Germline V CDR1 and CDR2: SNHLY, FYNNEI. This CDR3 contains 15 residues. The CDR3: CASSEFYSGDEKQYF. CDR3 nucleotide sequence: TGTGCCAGCAGTGAATTCTACAGTGGGGACGAGAAGCAGTACTTC. The full variable domain, completed using reference TRBV2 and TRBJ2-7, is EPEVTQTPSHQVTQMGQEVILRCVPISNHLYFYWYRQILGQKVEFLVSFYNNEISEKSEIFDDQFSVERPDGSNFTLKIRSTKLEDSAMYFCASSEFYSGDEKQYFGPGTRLTVT.